This T cell receptor beta chain was obtained from a study of blood T cell repertoires in COVID-19. The overall study: T cells, B-cell-depleted T cells, or PBMCs provided the cDNA or gDNA that served as material.

In the case of this clone: The identical CDR3 is also encoded by other nucleotide sequences in the sample.

V lost 3 bases to trimming and J lost 4 bases; unmatched junction nucleotides: 3. This CDR3 has 14 amino acids. Germline lookup yields CDR1 SGDLS and CDR2 YYNGEE. Repertoires were generated with immunoSEQ multiplex PCR, while TCRdb's copy carries only in-frame clones and drops some. Altogether around 140,000 clones are present, roughly 89% being singletons, with the ten largest covering 8.5% to 9%. This receptor was taken from a man aged 30 to 45 with COVID-19, enrolled during active disease. V gene TRBV9 combines with J gene TRBJ2-7; 11 bases line up with TRBD2. Source material: peripheral blood. In DNA form, the CDR3 reads TGTGCCAGCAGCGGGACTAGCGGGTCGTACGAGCAGTACTTC. Protein product: CASSGTSGSYEQYF.